The present T cell receptor beta chain was sequenced within a study of CD8+ T cells in alopecia areata. The wider study: Twice a day, 5 to 10 mg of oral tofacitinib was administered to treated patients.

Notes on this clone: What it recognizes is unknown.

It was cDNA, reverse transcribed from extracted RNA, that served as the sequencing template. Sequencing used immunoSEQ multiplex PCR; TCRdb keeps in-frame clones, though not all of them. Among approximately 91,000 clones listed, 35% to 50% were seen once. Whole-study findings and limits: Normal skin's resident alphabeta T cells are also sequenced in scalp samples. Higher clonality and more expanded CD8+ clones appeared in lesional than normal scalp.

CDR3 length: 14 amino acids. The germline V gene encodes CDR1 SNHLY and CDR2 FYNNEI. V gave up 6 bases and J gave up 5 bases, with 14 bases separating them. This receptor was taken from a human donor with alopecia areata. Sequenced material: CD4+ T cells sorted from blood. The chain uses TRBV2 and TRBJ1-5, with D unresolved. CDR3 residues: CASRSIMAHQPQHF. The CDR3, as DNA: TGTGCCAGCAGAAGTATTATGGCCCATCAGCCCCAGCATTTT.